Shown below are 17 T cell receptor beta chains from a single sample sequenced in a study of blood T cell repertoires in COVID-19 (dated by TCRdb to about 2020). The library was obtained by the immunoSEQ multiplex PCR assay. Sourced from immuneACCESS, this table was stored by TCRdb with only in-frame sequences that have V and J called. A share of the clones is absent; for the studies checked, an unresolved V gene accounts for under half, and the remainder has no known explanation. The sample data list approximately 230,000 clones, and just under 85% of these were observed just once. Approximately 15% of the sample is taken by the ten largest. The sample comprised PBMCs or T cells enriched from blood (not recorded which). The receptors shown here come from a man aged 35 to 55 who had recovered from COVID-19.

The CDR3 loop is CASSQDNRGYNYGYTF. The CDR3 DNA sequence: TGCGCCAGCAGCCAAGATAACAGGGGGTACAACTATGGCTACACCTTC. The chain has TRBV4-1 and TRBJ1-2; TRBD1 matches 8 bases. V dropped 0 bases and J dropped 2; count of bases not matched to a gene: 5. The germline V gene encodes CDR1 MGHRA and CDR2 YSYEKL. The CDR3 spans 16 residues.

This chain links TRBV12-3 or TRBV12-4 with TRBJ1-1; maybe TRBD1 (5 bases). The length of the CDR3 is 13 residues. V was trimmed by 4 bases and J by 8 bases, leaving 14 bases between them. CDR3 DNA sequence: TGTGCCAGCAGTTCCTGGGACGGAGGGGAAGCTTTCTTT. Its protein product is CASSSWDGGEAFF.

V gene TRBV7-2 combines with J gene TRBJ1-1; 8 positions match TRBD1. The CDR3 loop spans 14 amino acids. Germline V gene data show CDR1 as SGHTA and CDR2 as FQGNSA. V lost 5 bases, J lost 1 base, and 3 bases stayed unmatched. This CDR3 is CASSAQGENTEAFF. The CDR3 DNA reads TGTGCCAGCAGCGCACAGGGGGAGAACACTGAAGCTTTCTTT.

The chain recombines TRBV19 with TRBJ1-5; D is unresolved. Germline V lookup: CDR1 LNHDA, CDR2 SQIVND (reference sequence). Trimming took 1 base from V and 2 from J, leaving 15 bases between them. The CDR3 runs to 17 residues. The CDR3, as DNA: TGTGCCAGTAGTATAGCCACGACGGGCGGGGGCAATCAGCCCCAGCATTTT. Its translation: CASSIATTGGGNQPQHF. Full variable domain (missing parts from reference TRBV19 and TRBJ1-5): DGGITQSPKYLFRKEGQNVTLSCEQNLNHDAMYWYRQDPGQGLRLIYYSQIVNDFQKGDIAEGYSVSREKKESFPLTVTSAQKNPTAFYLCASSIATTGGGNQPQHFGDGTRLSIL.

CDR3 protein: CASSAFSPYEQYF. The CDR3 DNA is TGTGCCAGCAGTGCGTTTAGCCCCTACGAGCAGTACTTC. The chain links TRBV28 to TRBJ2-7; D gene uncertain. The CDR3 loop spans 13 amino acids. V was trimmed by 5 bases and J by 2 bases, leaving 10 bases between them. Germline assignment: CDR1 MDHEN and CDR2 SYDVKM. The full variable domain, rest sourced from reference TRBV28 and TRBJ2-7, is DVKVTQSSRYLVKRTGEKVFLECVQDMDHENMFWYRQDPGLGLRLIYFSYDVKMKEKGDIPEGYSVSREKKERFSLILESASTNQTSMYLCASSAFSPYEQYFGPGTRLTVT.

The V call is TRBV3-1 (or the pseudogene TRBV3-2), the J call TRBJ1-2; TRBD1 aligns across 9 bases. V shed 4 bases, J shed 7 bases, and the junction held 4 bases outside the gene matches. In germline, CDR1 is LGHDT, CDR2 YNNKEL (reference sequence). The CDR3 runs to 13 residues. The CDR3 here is CASSRTGGAGYTF. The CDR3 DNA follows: TGTGCCAGCAGCCGAACAGGGGGCGCTGGCTACACCTTC.

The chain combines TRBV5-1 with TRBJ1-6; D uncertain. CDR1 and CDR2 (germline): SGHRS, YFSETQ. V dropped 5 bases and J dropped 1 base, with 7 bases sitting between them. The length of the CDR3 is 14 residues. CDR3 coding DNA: TGCGCCAGCAGTGTGACATCCTATAATTCACCCCTCCACTTT. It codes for CASSVTSYNSPLHF.

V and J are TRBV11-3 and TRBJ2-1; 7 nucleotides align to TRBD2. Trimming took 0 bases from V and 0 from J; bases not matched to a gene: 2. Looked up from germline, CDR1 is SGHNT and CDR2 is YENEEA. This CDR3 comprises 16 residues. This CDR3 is CASSLEGTTSYNEQFF. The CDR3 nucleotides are TGTGCCAGCAGCTTAGAAGGGACTACCTCCTACAATGAGCAGTTCTTC. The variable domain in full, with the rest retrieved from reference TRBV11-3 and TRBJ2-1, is EAGVVQSPRYKIIEKKQPVAFWCNPISGHNTLYWYLQNLGQGPELLIRYENEEAVDDSQLPKDRFSAERLKGVDSTLKIQPAELGDSAVYLCASSLEGTTSYNEQFFGPGTRLTVL.

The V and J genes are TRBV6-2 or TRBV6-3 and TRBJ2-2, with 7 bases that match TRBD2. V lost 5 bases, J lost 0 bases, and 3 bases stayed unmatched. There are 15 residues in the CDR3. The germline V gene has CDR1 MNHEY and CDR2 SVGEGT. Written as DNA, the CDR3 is TGTGCCAGCAGTCAAGGACTAGCGAACACCGGGGAGCTGTTTTTT. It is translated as CASSQGLANTGELFF.

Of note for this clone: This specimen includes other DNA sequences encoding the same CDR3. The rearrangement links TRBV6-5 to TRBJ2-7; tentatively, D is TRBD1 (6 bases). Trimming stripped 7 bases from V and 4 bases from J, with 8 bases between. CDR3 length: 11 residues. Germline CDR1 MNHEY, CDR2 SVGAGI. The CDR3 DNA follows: TGTGCCAGCACAGGGGCTTACGAGCAGTACTTC. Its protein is CASTGAYEQYF.

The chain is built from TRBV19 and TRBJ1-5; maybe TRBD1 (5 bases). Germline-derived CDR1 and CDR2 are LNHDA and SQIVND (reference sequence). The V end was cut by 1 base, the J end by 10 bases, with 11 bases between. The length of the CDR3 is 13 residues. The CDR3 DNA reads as TGTGCCAGTAGTATAGGGGGCCCCCGACCCCAGCATTTT. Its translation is CASSIGGPRPQHF.

CDR3 sequence reads: CASSRLAEPETQYF. CDR3 nucleotide sequence: TGTGCCAGCAGCCGACTAGCGGAGCCCGAGACCCAGTACTTC. The chain carries TRBV14 and TRBJ2-5; 9 nucleotides agree with TRBD2. V shed 4 bases and J 5 bases; nucleotides not matched to a gene: 5. There are 14 residues in the CDR3. The germline gives CDR1 SGHDN, CDR2 FVKESK.

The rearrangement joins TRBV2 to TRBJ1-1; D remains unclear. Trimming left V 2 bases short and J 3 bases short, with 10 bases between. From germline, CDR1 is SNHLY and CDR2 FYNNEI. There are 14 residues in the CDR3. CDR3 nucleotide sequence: TGTGCCAGCAGTGAATGGCGGGTTGACACTGAAGCTTTCTTT. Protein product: CASSEWRVDTEAFF.

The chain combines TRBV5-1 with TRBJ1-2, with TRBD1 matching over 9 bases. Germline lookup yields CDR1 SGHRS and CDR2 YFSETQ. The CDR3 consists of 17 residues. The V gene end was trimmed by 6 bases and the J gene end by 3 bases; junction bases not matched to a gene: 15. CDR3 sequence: CASNSGTGKAVDYGYTF. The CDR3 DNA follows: TGCGCCAGCAACTCCGGGACAGGGAAGGCGGTGGACTATGGCTACACCTTC.

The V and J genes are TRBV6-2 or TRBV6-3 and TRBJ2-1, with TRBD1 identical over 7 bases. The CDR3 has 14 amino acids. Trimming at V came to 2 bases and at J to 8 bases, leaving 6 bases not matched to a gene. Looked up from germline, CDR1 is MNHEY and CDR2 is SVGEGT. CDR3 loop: CASSYTGRGYEQFF. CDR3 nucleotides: TGTGCCAGCAGTTACACGGGCAGGGGGTATGAGCAGTTCTTC.

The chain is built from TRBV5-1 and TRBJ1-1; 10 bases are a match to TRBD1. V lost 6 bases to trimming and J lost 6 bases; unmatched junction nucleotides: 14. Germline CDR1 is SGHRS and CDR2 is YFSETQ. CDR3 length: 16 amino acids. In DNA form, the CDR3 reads TGCGCCAGCATCTCGGACAGGGGGGCTTTTGCGGCTGAAGCTTTCTTT. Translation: CASISDRGAFAAEAFF.

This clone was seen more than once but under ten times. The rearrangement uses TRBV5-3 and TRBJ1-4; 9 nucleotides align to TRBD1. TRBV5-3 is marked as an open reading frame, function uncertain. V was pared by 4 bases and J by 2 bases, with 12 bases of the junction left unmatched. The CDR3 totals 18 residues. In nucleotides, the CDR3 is TGTGCCAGAAGCAATCGGGACAGGGTGGAGGGCACTAATGAAAAACTGTTTTTT. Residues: CARSNRDRVEGTNEKLFF.